Listed below are T cell receptor beta chains from one sample, sequenced in a study of early T cells in non-severe SARS-CoV-2 infection. From the 5' RACE reads, TCRdb called clonotypes with MiXCR, one entry per CDR3 protein. The data show approximately 50,000 distinct CDR3 sequences, with under 15% seen just once and about 1.4% held by the top ten. Specimen: whole blood. These receptors were taken from an adult who was a healthcare worker with PCR-confirmed SARS-CoV-2 infection or an uninfected control (not recorded which). Both conserved end residues are part of each CDR3. A D gene is named only where the DNA matches it firmly. Rows give clone size only sometimes, using once, few, many, or a class for an expanded clone.

d_gene: -
abundance: -
j_gene: TRBJ2-7
v_gene: TRBV11-2
CDR3nt: TGTGCCAGCAGCTTAGATAGACGGGGGACCTACGAGCAGTACTTC
CDR3aa: CASSLDRRGTYEQYF

d_gene: -
abundance: many
j_gene: TRBJ1-2
v_gene: TRBV4-3
CDR3nt: TGCGCCAGCAGCCAAGAATGGGGGTCGAAGGGACGACTAGCTAACTATGGCTACACCTTC
CDR3aa: CASSQEWGSKGRLANYGYTF

d_gene: -
abundance: -
j_gene: TRBJ2-3
v_gene: TRBV29-1
CDR3nt: TGCAGCGTCCGGAGGGGTCGCACAGATACGCAGTATTTT
CDR3aa: CSVRRGRTDTQYF

d_gene: -
abundance: few
j_gene: TRBJ2-3
v_gene: TRBV30
CDR3nt: TGTGCCTGGAGTCCGAGGGCCCTCGATACGCAGTATTTT
CDR3aa: CAWSPRALDTQYF

d_gene: -
abundance: few
j_gene: TRBJ2-2
v_gene: TRBV7-7
CDR3nt: TGTGCTAGCAGCTTAAGAGGGAATCCGAACACCGGGGAGCTGTTTTTT
CDR3aa: CASSLRGNPNTGELFF

d_gene: TRBD1
abundance: -
j_gene: TRBJ1-2
v_gene: TRBV12-3/TRBV12-4
CDR3nt: TGTGCCAGCAGTTTTGGCGGACAGGGACTATCTAACTATGGCTACACCTTC
CDR3aa: CASSFGGQGLSNYGYTF

d_gene: -
abundance: -
j_gene: TRBJ2-7
v_gene: TRBV4-3
CDR3nt: TGCGCCAGCAGCCAAGAGCTAGGGGTCCTCTACGAGCAGTACTTC
CDR3aa: CASSQELGVLYEQYF

d_gene: -
abundance: -
j_gene: TRBJ2-2
v_gene: TRBV21-1
CDR3nt: TGTGCCAGCAGCAAAGTCTACAGGGGTGGCACCGGGGAGCTGTTTTTT
CDR3aa: CASSKVYRGGTGELFF

d_gene: TRBD1
abundance: -
j_gene: TRBJ2-7
v_gene: TRBV20-1
CDR3nt: TGCAGTGCTAGACGTGGGACAGGGTTGAACGAGCAGTACTTC
CDR3aa: CSARRGTGLNEQYF

d_gene: -
abundance: -
j_gene: TRBJ1-5
v_gene: TRBV3-1
CDR3nt: TGTGCCAGCAGCCAAACTGGTATAACTCAGCCCCAGCATTTT
CDR3aa: CASSQTGITQPQHF

d_gene: -
abundance: -
j_gene: TRBJ1-1
v_gene: TRBV11-2
CDR3nt: TGTGCCAGCAGCTCCCTGGGCAGGGTGAACACTGAAGCTTTCTTT
CDR3aa: CASSSLGRVNTEAFF

d_gene: TRBD1
abundance: many
j_gene: TRBJ1-6
v_gene: TRBV6-2/TRBV6-3
CDR3nt: TGTGCCAGCAGCAAGGACAGGGTGATTTCCTATAATTCACCCCTCCACTTT
CDR3aa: CASSKDRVISYNSPLHF

d_gene: TRBD2
abundance: many
j_gene: TRBJ2-5
v_gene: TRBV2
CDR3nt: TGTGCCAGCAGGGTACTGGGACTAGCGGGGGAAGAGACCCAGTACTTC
CDR3aa: CASRVLGLAGEETQYF

d_gene: -
abundance: many
j_gene: TRBJ2-3
v_gene: TRBV11-3
CDR3nt: TGTGCCAGCAGCTTCGGCTCTAGAAATACGCAGTATTTT
CDR3aa: CASSFGSRNTQYF

d_gene: -
abundance: -
j_gene: TRBJ1-5
v_gene: TRBV19
CDR3nt: TGTGCCAGTAGTCAAATACAGGAAAGCAATCAGCCCCAGCATTTT
CDR3aa: CASSQIQESNQPQHF

d_gene: -
abundance: many
j_gene: TRBJ2-5
v_gene: TRBV11-2
CDR3nt: TGTGCCAGCAGCTTAGCAGAGACCCAGTACTTC
CDR3aa: CASSLAETQYF

d_gene: -
abundance: many
j_gene: TRBJ2-5
v_gene: TRBV3-1
CDR3nt: TGTGCCAGCAGCCAAGCGGGGGACAGCCAAGAGACCCAGTACTTC
CDR3aa: CASSQAGDSQETQYF

d_gene: -
abundance: -
j_gene: TRBJ2-2
v_gene: TRBV30
CDR3nt: TGTGCCTGGAGCTCGCGGAAAATTGGCGGGGAGCTGTTTTTT
CDR3aa: CAWSSRKIGGELFF

d_gene: -
abundance: -
j_gene: TRBJ2-7
v_gene: TRBV29-1
CDR3nt: TGCAGCGTTCGGCATCCCGGGGCCTACGAGCAGTACTTC
CDR3aa: CSVRHPGAYEQYF

d_gene: -
abundance: few
j_gene: TRBJ1-3
v_gene: TRBV11-2
CDR3nt: TGTGCCAGCAGTACCCCGGGACACTCTGGAAACACCATATATTTT
CDR3aa: CASSTPGHSGNTIYF